The rows below give T cell receptor beta chains drawn from one sample of a study of CD8 T cells in Susac syndrome. Each CDR3 protein gets one entry after TCRdb re-called the immunoSEQ multiplex PCR reads with MiXCR. This sample has a few hundred thousand distinct CDR3 sequences, with roughly 96% found just once. Sample: CD4+ T cells from PBMCs. Every receptor here comes from a human donor with multiple sclerosis. CDR3s include the opening cysteine and the closing phenylalanine or tryptophan. Some rows have no size entry. The others give once, few or many, or a class for an expanded clone.

clone_size	v_call	cdr3_aa
.	TRBV20-1	CSARLLVGRGSYEQYF
.	TRBV20-1	CSATTGAGGSYNEQFF
.	TRBV29-1	CSVEDRGITEAFF
.	TRBV5-1	CASSFRDSGNIQYF
.	TRBV2	CASRGAVANYGYTF
.	TRBV7-2	CASSLSNNEQFF
.	TRBV7-2	CASSLTSGIWETQYF
.	TRBV20-1	CSQGLGSYNEQFF
.	TRBV12-3/TRBV12-4	CASSFGASNQPQHF
once	TRBV3-1	CASKKGNRGYDEQFF
.	TRBV29-1	CSVGTGRNYGYTF
.	TRBV10-2	CASRVGELGSGELFF
.	TRBV25-1	CASSEHTGTNTDTQYF
once	TRBV15	CATSRDEGRIAKNIQYF
.	TRBV11-2	CASSPPGILGGEAFF
.	TRBV12-3/TRBV12-4	CASSLAQGWHEQYF
.	TRBV20-1	CSARYQRGTNYEQYF
once	TRBV3-1	CASSQDMRDKQFF
.	TRBV29-1	CSVVGTVSYEQYF
.	TRBV27	CASSWSGLILEQYF
.	TRBV11-2	CASSPPRPTGSPLHF
.	TRBV19	CASGPGLAGTDTQYF
.	TRBV2	CASSVPRTSGYSYEQYF
.	TRBV29-1	CSVVGARGFHNEQFF
.	TRBV29-1	CSVSFRLLEAKNIQYF
.	TRBV11-3	CASSRQGDQETQYF
.	TRBV9	CASSEEGRNEQFF
.	TRBV20-1	CSARVNSHEQYF
.	TRBV29-1	CSVEKNYGYTF
.	TRBV18	CASSPRGSGYTF
.	TRBV7-8	CASSLGRADRSPLHF
.	TRBV9	CASSVGDRGHPDTQYF
.	TRBV27	CASSHQTQGEQYF
.	TRBV28	CASSSTFQPQHF
.	TRBV7-3	CASMSSGSRIIVDTQYF
.	TRBV2	CASTRAARNSPLHF
.	TRBV28	CASSSPGTEQYF
.	TRBV10-1	CASSEGLAGGGGTGELFF
.	TRBV20-1	CSARDASANYGYTF
.	TRBV4-1	CASSVRQGLTDTQYF
.	TRBV15	CATSKYAQETQYF
.	TRBV2	CASRSSGVVRTGELFF
.	TRBV5-1	CASSAGTTDTQYF
.	TRBV3-1	CASSHGLAGVYEQYF
.	TRBV5-4	CASSSESGSVEYEQYF
.	TRBV5-1	CASSLPSGEETQYF
.	TRBV30	CARDSSGEQYF
.	TRBV30	CAWSRDRFNYGYTF
.	TRBV20-1	CSVRSEGRDTQYF
.	TRBV3-1	CASQGGRRQYF
once	TRBV20-1	CSARGYSGSRDIQYF
.	TRBV2	CASSEGRLILGQPQHF
.	TRBV19	CASSMQTSGTYGYTF
.	TRBV18	CASSPGQGRSYEQYF